The 9 T cell receptor beta chains in this list originate from one sample, sequenced in a study of stem cell transplantation in POMP-related autoinflammatory disease. Some clones are missing from TCRdb's copy, which holds only in-frame ones; the method was immunoSEQ multiplex PCR. The sample records around 5,000 clones, approximately 92% being singletons. Sequenced here: CD8+ T cells from PBMCs, sampled after stem cell transplantation. The receptors stem from a human patient with POMP-related autoinflammation and immune dysregulation (PRAID). The graft donor may have contributed some T cells.

The chain uses TRBV5-1 and TRBJ2-5, with D perhaps TRBD1 (5 bases). The CDR3 is 14 residues long. The germline V gene encodes CDR1 SGHRS and CDR2 YFSETQ. Trimming left V 2 bases short and J 5 bases short, with 13 bases between. This CDR3 reads CASSFYSKGETQYF. As DNA, the CDR3 is TGCGCCAGCAGCTTTTACTCTAAGGGGGAGACCCAGTACTTC.

V gene TRBV10-2 combines with J gene TRBJ1-1; D is unresolved. The germline V gene has CDR1 WSHSY and CDR2 SAAADI. The CDR3 loop spans 13 amino acids. V gave up 3 bases and J gave up 0 bases, with 5 bases separating them. This chain's CDR3 is CASSDSMNTEAFF. The DNA of the CDR3 is TGCGCCAGCAGTGACAGCATGAACACTGAAGCTTTCTTT.

This chain joins TRBV5-6 and TRBJ1-2; 12 nucleotides line up with TRBD1. The CDR3 length is 14 residues. The trim removed 3 bases at V and 8 bases at J, leaving 5 bases unmatched. The germline CDR1 and CDR2 sequences are SGHDT and YYEEEE. The CDR3 DNA reads as TGTGCCAGCAGCTCTGGGACAGGGGGCGGAGGCTACACCTTC. Its translation: CASSSGTGGGGYTF.

The genes are TRBV11-2 and TRBJ2-3; a weak D match, TRBD2 (6 bases). The CDR3 is made up of 19 amino acids. Trimming left V 1 base short and J 3 bases short, with 23 bases between. Germline V lookup: CDR1 SGHAT, CDR2 FQNNGV. In DNA, the CDR3 is TGTGCCAGCAGCTTAGCCCTGGGGGGAAGGGCCCCCGTAACAGATACGCAGTATTTT. Amino acids: CASSLALGGRAPVTDTQYF.

The chain uses TRBV18 and TRBJ2-7; 10 bases are a match to TRBD1. The CDR3 extends over 15 amino acids. The ends lost 1 base at V and 5 bases at J; junction bases unmatched: 5. Germline V lookup: CDR1 KGHSH, CDR2 LQKENI. The CDR3 sequence is CASSPLDRGLDEQYF. The DNA for the CDR3 is TGTGCCAGCTCACCACTGGACAGGGGGTTGGACGAGCAGTACTTC.

CDR3 in DNA: TGTGCCAGCAGCTTCAGTCTGGCCCCCAACTATGGCTACACCTTC. Translation gives CASSFSLAPNYGYTF. The chain has TRBV13 and TRBJ1-2, with D uncertain. CDR1 is PRHDT and CDR2 is FYEKMQ in the germline V gene (reference sequence). Trimming took off 3 bases at V and 2 bases at J, with 13 bases between the two ends. The CDR3 runs to 15 residues.

V usage is TRBV2 and J usage is TRBJ1-2; D remains unclear. Germline-derived CDR1 and CDR2 are SNHLY and FYNNEI. The CDR3 covers 13 residues. Between the trimmed V and J ends, which lost 7 bases and 8 bases, there was a span of 17 bases. DNA of the CDR3: TGTGCCAGCACCGAATTCAGTTGGCCCGGCTACACCTTC. Its translation: CASTEFSWPGYTF. The complete variable domain, with remaining parts taken from reference TRBV2 and TRBJ1-2, reads EPEVTQTPSHQVTQMGQEVILRCVPISNHLYFYWYRQILGQKVEFLVSFYNNEISEKSEIFDDQFSVERPDGSNFTLKIRSTKLEDSAMYFCASTEFSWPGYTFGSGTRLTVV.

In this sample, this clone turned up once. This chain links TRBV14 with TRBJ1-3; a weak D match, TRBD1 (5 bases). V was clipped by 0 bases and J by 8 bases, with 17 bases between them. The CDR3 runs to 16 residues. CDR1 is SGHDN, CDR2 FVKESK, per germline. Written as DNA, the CDR3 is TGTGCCAGCAGCCAAGATGGGGACGGGACGGGGGACACCATATATTTT. It translates to CASSQDGDGTGDTIYF.

This clone was counted once. This chain's CDR3 is CASSQDSSPGYEQYF. CDR3 coding DNA: TGCGCCAGCAGCCAAGATTCTAGCCCCGGCTACGAGCAGTACTTC. The genes are TRBV4-3 and TRBJ2-7; possible D gene TRBD2, 5 bases. Per germline, CDR1 LGHNA and CDR2 YSLEER. V dropped 0 bases and J dropped 3 bases, with 12 bases sitting between them. The CDR3 runs to 15 residues.